Listed below are T cell receptor beta chains from one sample, sequenced in a study of CD8+ T cells in alopecia areata. Produced via immunoSEQ multiplex PCR; TCRdb's table is partial and in-frame only. The table has roughly 280,000 clones, 60% seen once; the top ten hold more than 0.85%. Source: CD4+ T cells sorted from blood, taken between weeks 51 and 52, from a patient treated with tofacitinib. These receptors were taken from a human donor with alopecia areata. Both conserved end residues are part of each CDR3.

cdr3_aa | v_call
CASRGDRGELFF | TRBV25-1
CASSQSGANVLTF | TRBV4-3
CAWSVPTFSNQPQHF | TRBV30
CASSLDATEAFF | TRBV7-2
CSVLTGANTGELFF | TRBV29-1
CASSTTTAMNTEAFF | TRBV11-2
CASSVEGSSYEQYF | TRBV9
CAWTPKYRGQETQYF | TRBV30
CSVDPLGDKNIQYF | TRBV29-1
CSVEDAEEIQYF | TRBV29-1
CASSLLSNYGYTF | TRBV6-5
CASSQVDGLHGRGYTF | TRBV14
CASSVAPGGDEFF | TRBV9
CASSLQGEADTQYF | TRBV5-6
CSVVFGPADDGYTF | TRBV29-1
CASSLPQEPQHF | TRBV10-2
CASSLRGQGVYEQYF | TRBV7-2
CASSLSGGIQETQYF | TRBV19
CASSGTRHNEQFF | TRBV5-1
CATSVWTAQETQYF | TRBV15
CASSLVETQYF | TRBV7-9
CSVGGIGYTF | TRBV29-1
CASSQLTSGGAKDTQYF | TRBV4-1
CASSPSGVYEQYF | TRBV25-1
CAWSAGTTSSETQYF | TRBV30
CASSDVTSTDTQYF | TRBV25-1
CASSFGGNNEQFF | TRBV7-3
CASSTRLAEETQYF | TRBV11-1
CSVEGGIALNTEAFF | TRBV29-1